The sequence of this T cell receptor (beta chain) was determined in a study of PD-1 blockade in classical Hodgkin lymphoma. Notes on the study in general: Baseline diversity was lower in partial responders and progressors than complete responders. The study found that TCR diversity rose significantly by C4D1 in CD4+ but not CD8+ cells. Newly diagnosed patients were reported to start with lower TCR diversity than healthy donors.

Germline loops: CDR1 MDHEN, CDR2 SYDVKM. This CDR3 spans 18 amino acids. V shed 8 bases and J 2 bases; nucleotides not matched to a gene: 17. Repertoires were generated with immunoSEQ multiplex PCR, while TCRdb's copy carries only in-frame clones and drops some. The sample comprises fewer than 14,000 clones, roughly 72% of which are singletons, and 3.3% rests with the top ten. This sample's time point: cycle 4 day 1 (C4D1), after 6 weeks of nivolumab. Patients all relapsed after autologous stem cell transplantation, and there was variation in brentuximab vedotin exposure. Thawed PBMCs were the source of CD4+ T cells, purified by magnetic negative selection. Best outcomes ranged across complete response, partial response and progressive disease. As regards this clone: The antigen remains undetermined.

This clonotype was obtained from a human donor with classical Hodgkin lymphoma. The specimen comprised CD4+ T cells from blood, sampled before the fourth cycle of nivolumab. The rearrangement uses TRBV28 and TRBJ2-5; 10 bases align to TRBD1. The CDR3 nucleotides read TGTGCCAGCGCCCCTCTCGGGCGGACAGGGGGACTGCAAGAGACCCAGTACTTC. Amino acid sequence: CASAPLGRTGGLQETQYF.